These T cell receptor beta chains were read from a single sample in a study of blood T cells in healthy people across ages. Each CDR3 protein is one row after TCRdb ran MiXCR on the 5' RACE reads. The sample yields about 630,000 distinct CDR3 sequences, roughly 20% seen once. The sequencing sample was made of blood. The source of these receptors is a man aged 65-85 years in good health. CDR3s leave out the opening cysteine and the closing phenylalanine or tryptophan. Each record gives: V gene, CDR3 protein.

V: TRBV2; CDR3: ASSDLLGSSETQY
V: TRBV7-9; CDR3: ASSLDGTDNSPLH
V: TRBV6-2/TRBV6-3; CDR3: ASSYVLGLAGGQETQY
V: TRBV28; CDR3: ASSGGRPYEQY
V: TRBV6-5; CDR3: ASSRPGPIREAF
V: TRBV28; CDR3: ASSLTSSEQY
V: TRBV20-1; CDR3: SASRVGGSTGELF
V: TRBV9; CDR3: ASSQASGTDTQY
V: TRBV5-1; CDR3: ASSKDSLAGSETQY
V: TRBV28; CDR3: ASSLFRGAGGIDTQY
V: TRBV3-1; CDR3: ASSQDSGIAKNIQY
V: TRBV5-1; CDR3: ASSSTGSSNEKLF
V: TRBV6-5; CDR3: ASSYPLAGGPTNEQF
V: TRBV12-3/TRBV12-4; CDR3: ASSGTGDVYEQY
V: TRBV7-2; CDR3: ASSLSRTDEKLF
V: TRBV3-1; CDR3: ASSPGTVRGVTY
V: TRBV20-1; CDR3: SASQTGTSYEQY
V: TRBV7-2; CDR3: ASSANREAEQF
V: TRBV7-6; CDR3: ASSAGAGSPGSGNTIY
V: TRBV27; CDR3: ASSSLATGYEQY
V: TRBV5-1; CDR3: ATSSGRSDTQY
V: TRBV7-9; CDR3: ASSLGTSGAGANVLT
V: TRBV20-1; CDR3: SARDQIRDSTYEQY